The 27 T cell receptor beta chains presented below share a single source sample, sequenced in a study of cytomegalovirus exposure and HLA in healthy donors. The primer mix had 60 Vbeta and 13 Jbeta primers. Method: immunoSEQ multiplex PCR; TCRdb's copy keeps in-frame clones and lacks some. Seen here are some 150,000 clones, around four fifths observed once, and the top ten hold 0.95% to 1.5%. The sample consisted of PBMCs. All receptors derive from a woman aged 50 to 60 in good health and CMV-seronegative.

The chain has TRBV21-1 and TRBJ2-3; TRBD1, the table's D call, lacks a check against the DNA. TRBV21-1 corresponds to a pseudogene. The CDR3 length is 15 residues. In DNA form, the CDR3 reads TGTGCCAGCAGCAAAGGCAGGGGGTGCACAGATACGCAGTATTTT. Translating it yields CASSKGRGCTDTQYF.

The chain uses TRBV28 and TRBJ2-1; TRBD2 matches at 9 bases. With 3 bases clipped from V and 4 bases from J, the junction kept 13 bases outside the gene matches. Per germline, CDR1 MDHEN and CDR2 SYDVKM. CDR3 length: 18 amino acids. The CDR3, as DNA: TGTGCCAGCAGTTTCCTGGCGACTAGCGGAGACGAATACAATGAGCAGTTCTTC. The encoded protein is CASSFLATSGDEYNEQFF. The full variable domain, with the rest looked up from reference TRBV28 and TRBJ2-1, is DVKVTQSSRYLVKRTGEKVFLECVQDMDHENMFWYRQDPGLGLRLIYFSYDVKMKEKGDIPEGYSVSREKKERFSLILESASTNQTSMYLCASSFLATSGDEYNEQFFGPGTRLTVL.

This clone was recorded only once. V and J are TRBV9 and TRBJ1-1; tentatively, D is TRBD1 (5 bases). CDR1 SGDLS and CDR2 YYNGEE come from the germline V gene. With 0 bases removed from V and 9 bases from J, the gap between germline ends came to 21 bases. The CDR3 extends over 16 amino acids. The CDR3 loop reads CASSVESVPAQGKAFF. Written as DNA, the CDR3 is TGTGCCAGCAGCGTAGAGTCGGTGCCCGCCCAGGGAAAAGCTTTCTTT.

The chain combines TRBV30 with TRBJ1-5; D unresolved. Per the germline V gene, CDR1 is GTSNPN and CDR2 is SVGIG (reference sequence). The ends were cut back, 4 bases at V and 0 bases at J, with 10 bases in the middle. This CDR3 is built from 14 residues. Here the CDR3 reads CAWKLGLSNQPQHF. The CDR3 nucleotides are TGTGCCTGGAAGCTAGGACTTAGCAATCAGCCCCAGCATTTT.

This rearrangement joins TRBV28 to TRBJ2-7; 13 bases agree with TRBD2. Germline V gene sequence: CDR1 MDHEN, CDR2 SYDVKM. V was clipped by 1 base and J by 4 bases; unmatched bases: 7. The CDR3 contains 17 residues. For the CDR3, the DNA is TGTGCCAGCAGTTTATTCCTAAGACTAGCGGGAGGTTACGAGCAGTACTTC. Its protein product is CASSLFLRLAGGYEQYF. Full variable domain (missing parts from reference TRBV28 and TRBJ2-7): DVKVTQSSRYLVKRTGEKVFLECVQDMDHENMFWYRQDPGLGLRLIYFSYDVKMKEKGDIPEGYSVSREKKERFSLILESASTNQTSMYLCASSLFLRLAGGYEQYFGPGTRLTVT.

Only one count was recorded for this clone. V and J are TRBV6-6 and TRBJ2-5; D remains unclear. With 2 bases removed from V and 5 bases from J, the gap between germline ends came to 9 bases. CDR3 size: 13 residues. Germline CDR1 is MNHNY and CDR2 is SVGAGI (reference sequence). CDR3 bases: TGTGCCAGCAGTTACGGGCATCGGGAGACCCAGTACTTC. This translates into CASSYGHRETQYF.

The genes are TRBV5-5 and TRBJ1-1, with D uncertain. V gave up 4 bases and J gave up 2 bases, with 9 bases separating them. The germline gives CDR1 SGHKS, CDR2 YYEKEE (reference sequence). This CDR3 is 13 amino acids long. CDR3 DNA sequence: TGTGCCAGCAGCCGGCACAGTAACACTGAAGCTTTCTTT. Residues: CASSRHSNTEAFF.

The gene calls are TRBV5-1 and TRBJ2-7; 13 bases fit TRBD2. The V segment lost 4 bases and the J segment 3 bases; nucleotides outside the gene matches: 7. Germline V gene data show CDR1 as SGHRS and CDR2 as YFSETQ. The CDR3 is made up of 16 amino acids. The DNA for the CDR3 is TGCGCCAGCAGCCAGCCGGGACTAGCGGGAAGCTACGAGCAGTACTTC. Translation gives CASSQPGLAGSYEQYF.

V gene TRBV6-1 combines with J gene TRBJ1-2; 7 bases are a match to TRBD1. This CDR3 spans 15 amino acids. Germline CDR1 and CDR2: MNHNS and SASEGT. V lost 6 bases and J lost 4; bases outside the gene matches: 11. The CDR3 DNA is TGTGCCAGCAGAAGCCAGAATCAGGGGGTCTATGGCTACACCTTC. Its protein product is CASRSQNQGVYGYTF.

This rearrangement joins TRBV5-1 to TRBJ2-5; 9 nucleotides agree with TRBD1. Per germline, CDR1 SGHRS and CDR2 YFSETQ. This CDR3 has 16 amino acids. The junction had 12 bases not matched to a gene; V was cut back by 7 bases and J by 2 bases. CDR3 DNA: TGCGCCAGCCGTCCGACAGGGACAGGGAAACAAGAGACCCAGTACTTC. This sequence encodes CASRPTGTGKQETQYF.

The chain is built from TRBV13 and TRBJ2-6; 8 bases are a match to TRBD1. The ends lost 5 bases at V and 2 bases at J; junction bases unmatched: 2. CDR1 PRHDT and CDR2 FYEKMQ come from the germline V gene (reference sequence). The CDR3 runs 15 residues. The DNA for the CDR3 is TGTGCCAGCAGCCTACAGGGGGCTGGGGCCAACGTCCTGACTTTC. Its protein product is CASSLQGAGANVLTF.

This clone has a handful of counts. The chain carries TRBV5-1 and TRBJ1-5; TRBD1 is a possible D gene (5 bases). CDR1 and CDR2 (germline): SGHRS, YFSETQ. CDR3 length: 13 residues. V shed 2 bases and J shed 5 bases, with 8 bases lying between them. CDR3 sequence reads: CASSFQGDQPQHF. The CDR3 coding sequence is TGCGCCAGCAGCTTTCAGGGTGATCAGCCCCAGCATTTT.

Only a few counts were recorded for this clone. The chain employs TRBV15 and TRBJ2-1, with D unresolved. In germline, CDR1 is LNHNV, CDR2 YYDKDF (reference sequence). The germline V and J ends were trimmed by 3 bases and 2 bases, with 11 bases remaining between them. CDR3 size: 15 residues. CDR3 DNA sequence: TGTGCCACCAGCAGGTCCTTAGAGCCCTACAATGAGCAGTTCTTC. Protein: CATSRSLEPYNEQFF. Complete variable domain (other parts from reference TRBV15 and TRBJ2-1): DAMVIQNPRYQVTQFGKPVTLSCSQTLNHNVMYWYQQKSSQAPKLLFHYYDKDFNNEADTPDNFQSRRPNTSFCFLDIRSPGLGDTAMYLCATSRSLEPYNEQFFGPGTRLTVL.

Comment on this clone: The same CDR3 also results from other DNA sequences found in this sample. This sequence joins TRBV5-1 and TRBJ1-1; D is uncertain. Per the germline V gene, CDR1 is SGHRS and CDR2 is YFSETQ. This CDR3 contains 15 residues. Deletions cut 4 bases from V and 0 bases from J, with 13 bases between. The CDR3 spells CASSPNAALNTEAFF. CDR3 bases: TGCGCCAGCAGCCCAAATGCGGCACTGAACACTGAAGCTTTCTTT.

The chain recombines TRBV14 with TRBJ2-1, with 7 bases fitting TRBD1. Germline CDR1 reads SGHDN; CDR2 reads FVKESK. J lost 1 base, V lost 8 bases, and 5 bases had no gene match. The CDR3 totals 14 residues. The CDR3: CASGETGSYNEQFF. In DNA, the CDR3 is TGTGCCAGCGGGGAGACAGGGTCCTACAATGAGCAGTTCTTC.

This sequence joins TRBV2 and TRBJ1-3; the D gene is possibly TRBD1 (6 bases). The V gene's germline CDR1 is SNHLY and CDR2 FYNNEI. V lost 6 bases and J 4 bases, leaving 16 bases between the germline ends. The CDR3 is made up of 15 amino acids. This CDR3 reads CASRTNREGGNTIYF. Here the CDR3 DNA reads TGTGCCAGCAGGACCAACAGGGAAGGAGGAAACACCATATATTTT.

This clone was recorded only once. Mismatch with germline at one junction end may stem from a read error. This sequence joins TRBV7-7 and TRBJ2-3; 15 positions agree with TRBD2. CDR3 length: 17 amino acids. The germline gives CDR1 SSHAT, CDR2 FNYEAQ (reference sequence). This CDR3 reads CASSPGLAGGMTDTQYF. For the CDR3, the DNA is TGTGCTAGCAGCCCGGGACTAGCGGGAGGTATGACAGATACGCAGTATTTT.

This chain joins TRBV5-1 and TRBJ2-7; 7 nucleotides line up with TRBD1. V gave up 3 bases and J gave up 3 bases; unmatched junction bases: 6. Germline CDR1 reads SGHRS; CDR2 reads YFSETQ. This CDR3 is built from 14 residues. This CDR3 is CASSYGTVYYEQYF. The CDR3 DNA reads TGCGCCAGCAGCTACGGGACAGTTTACTACGAGCAGTACTTC.

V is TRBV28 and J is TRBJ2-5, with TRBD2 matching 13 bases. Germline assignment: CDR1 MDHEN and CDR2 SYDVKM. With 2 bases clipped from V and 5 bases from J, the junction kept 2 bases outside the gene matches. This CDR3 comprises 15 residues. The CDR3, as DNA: TGTGCCAGCAGTTTACCGACTAGCGGGAGGGAGACCCAGTACTTC. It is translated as CASSLPTSGRETQYF.

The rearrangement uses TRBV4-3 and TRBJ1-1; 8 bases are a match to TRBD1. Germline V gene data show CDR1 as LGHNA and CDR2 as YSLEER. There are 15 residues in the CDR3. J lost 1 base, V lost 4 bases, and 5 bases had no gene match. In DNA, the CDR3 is TGCGCCAGCAGCCTCACCGGACAGGGGAACACTGAAGCTTTCTTT. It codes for CASSLTGQGNTEAFF.

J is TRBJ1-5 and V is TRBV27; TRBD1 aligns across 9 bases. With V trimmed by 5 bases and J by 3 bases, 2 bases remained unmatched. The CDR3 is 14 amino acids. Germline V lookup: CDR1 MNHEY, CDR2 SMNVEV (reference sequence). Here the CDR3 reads CASSRDRDNQPQHF. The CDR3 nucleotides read TGTGCCAGCAGTCGGGACAGGGACAATCAGCCCCAGCATTTT.

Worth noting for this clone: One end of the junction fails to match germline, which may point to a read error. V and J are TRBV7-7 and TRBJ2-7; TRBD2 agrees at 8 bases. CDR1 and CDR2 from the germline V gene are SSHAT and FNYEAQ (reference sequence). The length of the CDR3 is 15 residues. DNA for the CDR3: TGTGCTAGCAGCGCTCGACTAGCGCCCTCCTACGAGCAGTACTTC. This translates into CASSARLAPSYEQYF. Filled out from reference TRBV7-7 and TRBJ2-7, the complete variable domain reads GAGVSQSPRYKVTKRGQDVTLRCDPISSHATLYWYQQALGQGPEFLTYFNYEAQPDKSGLPSDRFSAERPEGSISTLTIQRTEQRDSAMYRCASSARLAPSYEQYFGPGTRLTVT.

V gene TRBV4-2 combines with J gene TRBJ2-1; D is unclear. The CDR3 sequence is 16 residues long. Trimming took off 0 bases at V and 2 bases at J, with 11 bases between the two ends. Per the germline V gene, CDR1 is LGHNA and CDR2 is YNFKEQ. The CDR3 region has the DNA TGTGCCAGCAGCCAAGATCTTATCGAGCCCTACAATGAGCAGTTCTTC. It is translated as CASSQDLIEPYNEQFF.

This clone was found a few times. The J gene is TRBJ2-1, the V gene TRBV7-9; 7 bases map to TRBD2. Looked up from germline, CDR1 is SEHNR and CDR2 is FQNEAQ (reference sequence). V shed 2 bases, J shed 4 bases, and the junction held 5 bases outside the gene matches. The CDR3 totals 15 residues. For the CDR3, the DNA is TGTGCCAGCAGCTTAAGGGCGGGAGAATACAATGAGCAGTTCTTC. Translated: CASSLRAGEYNEQFF.

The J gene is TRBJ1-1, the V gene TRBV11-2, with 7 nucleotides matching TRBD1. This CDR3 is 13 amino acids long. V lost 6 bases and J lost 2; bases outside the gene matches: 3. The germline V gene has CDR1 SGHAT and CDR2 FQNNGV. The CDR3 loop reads CASRTGFNTEAFF. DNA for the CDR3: TGTGCCAGCAGGACAGGGTTTAACACTGAAGCTTTCTTT. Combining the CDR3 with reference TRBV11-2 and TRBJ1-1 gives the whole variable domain EAGVAQSPRYKIIEKRQSVAFWCNPISGHATLYWYQQILGQGPKLLIQFQNNGVVDDSQLPKDRFSAERLKGVDSTLKIQPAKLEDSAVYLCASRTGFNTEAFFGQGTRLTVV.

CDR3 in DNA: TGCAGCGGTGGGAGCCCTGGACAGGAAGCTTTCTTT. Encoded protein: CSGGSPGQEAFF. The chain links TRBV29-1 to TRBJ1-1; a weak D match, TRBD1 (6 bases). CDR1 and CDR2 from the germline V gene are SQVTM and ANQGSEA. V dropped 7 bases and J dropped 8 bases, with 17 bases sitting between them. CDR3 length equals 12 residues.

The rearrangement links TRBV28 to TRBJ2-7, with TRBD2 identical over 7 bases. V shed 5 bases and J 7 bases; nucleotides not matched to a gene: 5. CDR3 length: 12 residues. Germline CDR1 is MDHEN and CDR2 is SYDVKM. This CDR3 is CASSASGREQYF. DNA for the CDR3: TGTGCCAGCAGTGCTAGCGGCCGGGAGCAGTACTTC.